The rows below give T cell receptor beta chains drawn from one sample of a study of Ad26.COV2.S vaccination and SARS-CoV-2 variants. Profiling relied on immunoSEQ multiplex PCR, and the TCRdb table lists in-frame clones only, not all of them. This table holds a few hundred thousand clones, about nine tenths found once. The starting material was peripheral blood, obtained in a trial of Ad26.COV2.S vaccine versus placebo. The source is a person between 18 and 59 years old who received the Ad26.COV2.S COVID-19 vaccine or a placebo. Both conserved end residues are part of each CDR3. The D gene is left open where the match is weak. A row's size may be missing; if present it is once, few, many or a size class.

v_call: TRBV15; clone_size: -; j_call: TRBJ1-5; d_call: -; cdr3_length: 14; cdr3_nt: TGTGCCACCAGCAGAGACACTAGCAATCAGCCCCAGCATTTT; cdr3_aa: CATSRDTSNQPQHF
v_call: TRBV23-1; clone_size: -; j_call: TRBJ1-1; d_call: -; cdr3_length: 16; cdr3_nt: TGCGCCAGCAGCTCACATTGGGGTCAGACGAACACTGAAGCTTTCTTT; cdr3_aa: CASSSHWGQTNTEAFF
v_call: TRBV7-2; clone_size: -; j_call: TRBJ1-2; d_call: -; cdr3_length: 15; cdr3_nt: TGTGCCAGCAGCCTGGCTGGAAGGAATAACTATGGCTACACCTTC; cdr3_aa: CASSLAGRNNYGYTF
v_call: TRBV9; clone_size: -; j_call: TRBJ1-4; d_call: -; cdr3_length: 16; cdr3_nt: TGTGCCAGCAGCGTAGCCGCAGGAGTGGGAGTAGGAAAACTGTTTTTT; cdr3_aa: CASSVAAGVGVGKLFF
v_call: TRBV6-2/TRBV6-3; clone_size: -; j_call: TRBJ1-2; d_call: -; cdr3_length: 16; cdr3_nt: TGTGCCAGCAGCGATCCCTCATTTGGTGAAAACTATGGCTACACCTTC; cdr3_aa: CASSDPSFGENYGYTF
v_call: TRBV7-9; clone_size: -; j_call: TRBJ2-7; d_call: -; cdr3_length: 12; cdr3_nt: TGTGCCAGCAGCATGCCAAGGGGCGAGCAGTACTTC; cdr3_aa: CASSMPRGEQYF
v_call: TRBV19; clone_size: -; j_call: TRBJ1-5; d_call: -; cdr3_length: 16; cdr3_nt: TGTGCCAGTAGTCGAGAGGTCCTTCAAAGCAATCAGCCCCAGCATTTT; cdr3_aa: CASSREVLQSNQPQHF
v_call: TRBV25-1; clone_size: -; j_call: TRBJ1-1; d_call: -; cdr3_length: 14; cdr3_nt: TGTGCCAGCAGGGGAGCAGGGGTGCTTGGTGAAGCTTTCTTT; cdr3_aa: CASRGAGVLGEAFF
v_call: TRBV7-8; clone_size: few; j_call: TRBJ2-7; d_call: TRBD2; cdr3_length: 15; cdr3_nt: TGTGCCAGCAGCTTAGGACTAGCGGGCGCCTACGAGCAGTACTTC; cdr3_aa: CASSLGLAGAYEQYF
v_call: TRBV4-2; clone_size: -; j_call: TRBJ1-1; d_call: TRBD1; cdr3_length: 13; cdr3_nt: TGTGCCAGCAGTCAGGGGGAGGACACTGAAGCTTTCTTT; cdr3_aa: CASSQGEDTEAFF
v_call: TRBV28; clone_size: once; j_call: TRBJ1-2; d_call: -; cdr3_length: 13; cdr3_nt: TGTGCCAGCAGTTTTGGTGGGAGGGATGGCTACACCTTC; cdr3_aa: CASSFGGRDGYTF
v_call: TRBV4-1; clone_size: -; j_call: TRBJ1-2; d_call: -; cdr3_length: 13; cdr3_nt: TGCGCCAGCAGCCCCGCGAGGGGTTATGGCTACACCTTC; cdr3_aa: CASSPARGYGYTF
v_call: TRBV7-2; clone_size: -; j_call: TRBJ2-1; d_call: TRBD1; cdr3_length: 15; cdr3_nt: TGTGCCAGCAGCTTAGTGACAGGGCTTGACAATGAGCAGTTCTTC; cdr3_aa: CASSLVTGLDNEQFF
v_call: TRBV7-6; clone_size: -; j_call: TRBJ2-5; d_call: TRBD1; cdr3_length: 15; cdr3_nt: TGTGCCAGCACATCCGGGGCAGGGGGCGGAGAGACCCAGTACTTC; cdr3_aa: CASTSGAGGGETQYF
v_call: TRBV9; clone_size: few; j_call: TRBJ2-7; d_call: TRBD1; cdr3_length: 15; cdr3_nt: TGTGCCAGCAGCGTAGATAGGGACAGGGGAGGCGAGCAGTACTTC; cdr3_aa: CASSVDRDRGGEQYF
v_call: TRBV13; clone_size: -; j_call: TRBJ2-2; d_call: TRBD1; cdr3_length: 16; cdr3_nt: TGTGCCAGCAGCCCGAGACAGGGGGGAATCACCGGGGAGCTGTTTTTT; cdr3_aa: CASSPRQGGITGELFF
v_call: TRBV3-1/TRBV3-2; clone_size: -; j_call: TRBJ2-3; d_call: TRBD2; cdr3_length: 16; cdr3_nt: TGTGCCAGCAGCCGTACTCTGGCGGGGGGACGCGATACGCAGTATTTT; cdr3_aa: CASSRTLAGGRDTQYF
v_call: TRBV29-1; clone_size: -; j_call: TRBJ2-3; d_call: -; cdr3_length: 13; cdr3_nt: TGCAGCGTTGAAGTTGCGTCCACAGATACGCAGTATTTT; cdr3_aa: CSVEVASTDTQYF
v_call: TRBV9; clone_size: -; j_call: TRBJ1-6; d_call: -; cdr3_length: 15; cdr3_nt: TGTGCCAGCAGCGAGAGGAGGGGTCCTGAGGGGGCCCTCCACTTT; cdr3_aa: CASSERRGPEGALHF
v_call: TRBV11-2; clone_size: once; j_call: TRBJ2-5; d_call: -; cdr3_length: 12; cdr3_nt: TGTGCCAGCAGCTTATCGGGGGAGACCCAGTACTTC; cdr3_aa: CASSLSGETQYF
v_call: TRBV24-1; clone_size: -; j_call: TRBJ2-3; d_call: TRBD2; cdr3_length: 16; cdr3_nt: TGTGCCACCAGTGTGGGAGCTAGCGGGGGGGGAGATACGCAGTATTTT; cdr3_aa: CATSVGASGGGDTQYF
v_call: TRBV30; clone_size: -; j_call: TRBJ1-5; d_call: -; cdr3_length: 13; cdr3_nt: TGTGCCTGGAGCGGACGGACCAATCAGCCCCAGCATTTT; cdr3_aa: CAWSGRTNQPQHF
v_call: TRBV7-2; clone_size: -; j_call: TRBJ2-1; d_call: TRBD2; cdr3_length: 11; cdr3_nt: TGTGCCAGCAGGATAGCGGGGGGGCTGTTCTTC; cdr3_aa: CASRIAGGLFF
v_call: TRBV7-8; clone_size: -; j_call: TRBJ1-5; d_call: -; cdr3_length: 15; cdr3_nt: TGTGCCAGCAGCTTAGCGTGGGGGGCTGAGCAGCCCCAGCATTTT; cdr3_aa: CASSLAWGAEQPQHF
v_call: TRBV4-2; clone_size: -; j_call: TRBJ1-2; d_call: TRBD1; cdr3_length: 15; cdr3_nt: TGTGCCAGCAGCCAAGATCGAGGGGGCGGGTATGGCTACACCTTC; cdr3_aa: CASSQDRGGGYGYTF
v_call: TRBV20-1; clone_size: -; j_call: TRBJ1-1; d_call: -; cdr3_length: 11; cdr3_nt: TGCAGTGCTACCAGGACACCTGAAGCTTTCTTT; cdr3_aa: CSATRTPEAFF
v_call: TRBV27; clone_size: -; j_call: TRBJ1-2; d_call: -; cdr3_length: 13; cdr3_nt: TGTGCCAGCAGTTTATTGGGGGCGGGTGGCTACACCTTC; cdr3_aa: CASSLLGAGGYTF
v_call: TRBV2; clone_size: -; j_call: TRBJ1-6; d_call: -; cdr3_length: 14; cdr3_nt: TGTGCCAGCAGTCCGGGACCGAGTAATTCACCCCTCCACTTT; cdr3_aa: CASSPGPSNSPLHF
v_call: TRBV19; clone_size: -; j_call: TRBJ2-1; d_call: -; cdr3_length: 13; cdr3_nt: TGTGCCAGTACCAGGGGTTACTACAATGAGCAGTTCTTC; cdr3_aa: CASTRGYYNEQFF
v_call: TRBV5-6; clone_size: -; j_call: TRBJ2-3; d_call: TRBD2; cdr3_length: 18; cdr3_nt: TGTGCCAGCAGCGAGGTAATAGCGGGGGGAATTAGCACAGATACGCAGTATTTT; cdr3_aa: CASSEVIAGGISTDTQYF
v_call: TRBV5-1; clone_size: -; j_call: TRBJ2-2; d_call: TRBD2; cdr3_length: 16; cdr3_nt: TGCGCCAGCAGCTCGGGAGGACCGGCGAACACCGGGGAGCTGTTTTTT; cdr3_aa: CASSSGGPANTGELFF
v_call: TRBV4-1; clone_size: -; j_call: TRBJ2-1; d_call: -; cdr3_length: 15; cdr3_nt: TGCGCCAGCAGCCCCGACCGGGGGCGGTTCAATGAGCAGTTCTTC; cdr3_aa: CASSPDRGRFNEQFF
v_call: TRBV6-2/TRBV6-3; clone_size: -; j_call: TRBJ2-7; d_call: -; cdr3_length: 10; cdr3_nt: TGTGCCAGCAGCCAGCCCGGGAGGTACTTC; cdr3_aa: CASSQPGRYF
v_call: TRBV10-3; clone_size: -; j_call: TRBJ1-1; d_call: TRBD1; cdr3_length: 14; cdr3_nt: TGTGCCATCAGAACGGGACAGGGGAACACTGAAGCTTTCTTT; cdr3_aa: CAIRTGQGNTEAFF
v_call: TRBV19; clone_size: -; j_call: TRBJ1-2; d_call: TRBD1; cdr3_length: 14; cdr3_nt: TGTGCCAGTAGTATAGGACAGGGGGCAGGAGGCTACACCTTC; cdr3_aa: CASSIGQGAGGYTF